A single sample gave rise to the 27 T cell receptor beta chains below, sequenced in a study of cytotoxic CD8 clonotypes in ibrutinib-treated CLL. Profiled with immunoSEQ multiplex PCR; TCRdb holds only in-frame clones, not every one. The data contain some 80,000 clones, about four fifths of them singletons. Material: PBMCs, obtained after 12 months of ibrutinib treatment. These receptors all come from a human donor with chronic lymphocytic leukemia.

V and J are TRBV6-1 and TRBJ1-1; D remains ambiguous. CDR3 length: 14 amino acids. With 6 bases removed from V and 5 bases from J, the gap between germline ends came to 16 bases. CDR1 and CDR2 from the germline V gene are MNHNS and SASEGT. CDR3: CASRPAPGWTEAFF. Here the CDR3 DNA reads TGTGCCAGCAGACCCGCCCCCGGTTGGACTGAAGCTTTCTTT.

V usage is TRBV19 and J usage is TRBJ2-3, with D unclear. V gave up 1 base and J gave up 0 bases, with 5 bases separating them. In germline, CDR1 is LNHDA, CDR2 SQIVND (reference sequence). The CDR3 has 14 amino acids. The DNA for the CDR3 is TGTGCCAGTAGTATAGGCCTTAGCACAGATACGCAGTATTTT. Its translation is CASSIGLSTDTQYF.

J is TRBJ2-7 and V is TRBV7-2, with a tentative D call TRBD2 (6 bases). CDR3 size: 16 residues. The V and J ends lost 0 bases and 2 bases respectively, with 14 bases between them. CDR1 SGHTA and CDR2 FQGNSA come from the germline V gene. In DNA form, the CDR3 reads TGTGCCAGCAGCTTAGCGCTGGCGGGAACCGCCTACGAGCAGTACTTC. Protein sequence: CASSLALAGTAYEQYF.

This sequence joins TRBV5-6 and TRBJ2-7; D tentatively reads TRBD1 or TRBD2 (5 bases each). CDR3 length equals 13 residues. Germline assignment: CDR1 SGHDT and CDR2 YYEEEE. Trimming removed 4 bases from V and 1 base from J, with 9 bases in between. The CDR3 nucleotides are TGTGCCAGCAGCCCGGGACGGTCCTACGAGCAGTACTTC. It is translated as CASSPGRSYEQYF.

The chain links TRBV6-6 to TRBJ2-5; D tentatively reads TRBD1 or TRBD2 (5 bases each). V lost 0 bases, J lost 4 bases, and 12 bases lay in between. CDR1 and CDR2 (germline): MNHNY, SVGAGI (reference sequence). CDR3 length equals 15 residues. The CDR3 DNA reads as TGTGCCAGCAGTTACTCGACAGCCGGGGCAGAGACCCAGTACTTC. Its protein product is CASSYSTAGAETQYF.

This clone appeared a few times. The chain employs TRBV25-1 and TRBJ2-5, with D maybe TRBD2 (6 bases). Germline loops: CDR1 MGHDK, CDR2 SYGVNS. This CDR3 comprises 13 residues. V was pared by 6 bases and J by 9 bases, with 17 bases between. The CDR3 nucleotides are TGTGCCAGCAGCCCCTTTGGACCGGGGGCCCAGTACTTC. It is translated as CASSPFGPGAQYF.

V usage is TRBV28 and J usage is TRBJ2-7, with 9 bases aligning to TRBD1. CDR1 is MDHEN and CDR2 is SYDVKM in the germline V gene. The CDR3 has 12 amino acids. The V segment lost 6 bases and the J segment 7 bases; nucleotides outside the gene matches: 4. In DNA form, the CDR3 reads TGTGCCAGCAGAACAGGGGGCGGGGAGCAGTACTTC. Its translation: CASRTGGGEQYF. The variable domain in full, completed from reference TRBV28 and TRBJ2-7, reads DVKVTQSSRYLVKRTGEKVFLECVQDMDHENMFWYRQDPGLGLRLIYFSYDVKMKEKGDIPEGYSVSREKKERFSLILESASTNQTSMYLCASRTGGGEQYFGPGTRLTVT.

This chain joins TRBV4-1 and TRBJ2-2; TRBD1 agrees at 12 bases. V gave up 4 bases and J gave up 13 bases; unmatched junction bases: 4. CDR3 size: 13 residues. The germline gives CDR1 MGHRA, CDR2 YSYEKL. CDR3 protein: CASSRGTGGGLFF. In DNA form, the CDR3 reads TGCGCCAGCAGCCGAGGGACAGGGGGCGGGCTGTTTTTT.

The chain links TRBV18 to TRBJ2-1; possible D gene TRBD2, 5 bases. The CDR3 spans 11 residues. The germline gives CDR1 KGHSH, CDR2 LQKENI. V was cut by 3 bases and J by 8 bases, with 5 bases left in between. CDR3 loop: CASSPRDEQFF. The CDR3 coding sequence is TGTGCCAGCTCACCGCGGGATGAGCAGTTCTTC.

This chain uses TRBV7-9 with TRBJ1-2; D possibly corresponds to TRBD1 (5 bases). Between the trimmed V and J ends, which lost 4 bases and 5 bases, there was a span of 20 bases. From germline, CDR1 is SEHNR and CDR2 FQNEAQ (reference sequence). The CDR3 sequence is 16 residues long. In DNA form, the CDR3 reads TGTGCCAGCAGCTCCAGAGGGGCAGGGTTGATATATGGCTACACCTTC. Translation: CASSSRGAGLIYGYTF.

The chain employs TRBV28 and TRBJ2-2; TRBD2 matches at 12 bases. Germline CDR1 MDHEN, CDR2 SYDVKM. This CDR3 has 16 residues. V was clipped by 6 bases and J by 3 bases; unmatched bases: 5. The CDR3 region is CASRTTSGGHTGELFF. Written as DNA, the CDR3 is TGTGCCAGCAGGACTACTAGCGGGGGGCACACCGGGGAGCTGTTTTTT.

The CDR3 DNA is TGCGCCAGCAGCCCCGGTGGGTCCACGGGGGAGCAGTACTTC. The encoded protein is CASSPGGSTGEQYF. The V call is TRBV5-1, the J call TRBJ2-7, with D possibly TRBD2 on 5 matching bases. Germline CDR1 SGHRS, CDR2 YFSETQ. With 4 bases removed from V and 7 bases from J, the gap between germline ends came to 18 bases. This CDR3 region has 14 residues.

The chain uses TRBV10-3 and TRBJ2-5; tentatively, D is TRBD2 (6 bases). Germline CDR1 reads ENHRY; CDR2 reads SYGVKD. Trimming stripped 3 bases from V and 7 bases from J, with 12 bases between. CDR3 length: 13 residues. CDR3 sequence: CAISDGGDGTQYF. Here the CDR3 DNA reads TGTGCCATCAGTGATGGAGGGGATGGGACCCAGTACTTC.

The CDR3 here is CASSGGYQETQYF. CDR3 nucleotide sequence: TGTGCCAGCTCAGGGGGGTACCAAGAGACCCAGTACTTC. The chain carries TRBV18 and TRBJ2-5; tentatively, D is TRBD2 (6 bases). CDR3 length equals 13 residues. Trimming shortened V by 5 bases and J by 0 bases, and 7 bases separated the two germline ends. Per germline, CDR1 KGHSH and CDR2 LQKENI. Filled out from reference TRBV18 and TRBJ2-5, the complete variable domain reads NAGVMQNPRHLVRRRGQEARLRCSPMKGHSHVYWYRQLPEEGLKFMVYLQKENIIDESGMPKERFSAEFPKEGPSILRIQQVVRGDSAAYFCASSGGYQETQYFGPGTRLLVL.

This chain joins TRBV6-5 and TRBJ2-5; no firm D call. This CDR3 has 13 amino acids. Germline-derived CDR1 and CDR2 are MNHEY and SVGAGI. V was pared by 7 bases and J by 2 bases, with 11 bases between. The CDR3 loop is CASNNPGQETQYF. For the CDR3, the DNA is TGTGCCAGCAACAACCCCGGGCAAGAGACCCAGTACTTC.

The V call is TRBV4-1, the J call TRBJ2-5; the match to TRBD2 covers 9 bases. V shed 0 bases and J 5 bases; nucleotides not matched to a gene: 10. This CDR3 contains 17 residues. Germline-derived CDR1 and CDR2 are MGHRA and YSYEKL. CDR3 amino acids: CASSQDGRGGILETQYF. CDR3 sequence (DNA): TGCGCCAGCAGCCAAGATGGGCGGGGGGGCATTTTGGAGACCCAGTACTTC.

The chain is built from TRBV7-2 and TRBJ2-3; 9 nucleotides agree with TRBD2. The CDR3 sequence is 17 residues long. Germline trimming cut 0 bases from V and 1 base from J; bases unmatched to any gene: 5. Germline values: CDR1 SGHTA, CDR2 FQGNSA. The CDR3 protein is CASSLAASGAGTDTQYF. CDR3 in DNA: TGTGCCAGCAGCTTAGCGGCTAGCGGGGCTGGCACAGATACGCAGTATTTT.

This clone was seen only once. The rearrangement links TRBV5-1 to TRBJ2-7, with TRBD2 matching over 9 bases. V shed 0 bases and J 3 bases; nucleotides not matched to a gene: 10. This CDR3 region has 17 residues. CDR1 is SGHRS, CDR2 YFSETQ, per germline. The CDR3 nucleotides are TGCGCCAGCAGCTTGGCCAGGAGGATAGCGGGAGTCTACGAGCAGTACTTC. As protein: CASSLARRIAGVYEQYF.

The count of this clone is one. The J gene is TRBJ2-3, the V gene TRBV30; D is perhaps TRBD1 (5 bases). V dropped 0 bases and J dropped 1 base, with 14 bases sitting between them. CDR1 is GTSNPN and CDR2 is SVGIG in the germline V gene (reference sequence). The CDR3 runs to 16 residues. Written as DNA, the CDR3 is TGTGCCTGGAGTGTAGGTGTGGGGCCCGGCACAGATACGCAGTATTTT. Translation gives CAWSVGVGPGTDTQYF.

The chain carries TRBV6-1 and TRBJ1-2; possible D gene TRBD1, 6 bases. This CDR3 spans 15 amino acids. CDR1 is MNHNS, CDR2 SASEGT, per germline. The V gene lost 2 bases and the J gene lost 1 base, with 11 bases spanning the gap. Here the CDR3 DNA reads TGTGCCAGCAGTGAATACAGGGCCGTTAACTATGGCTACACCTTC. Protein sequence: CASSEYRAVNYGYTF.

V and J are TRBV5-1 and TRBJ1-3; possibly TRBD1 for D (6 bases). V was clipped by 0 bases and J by 6 bases, with 7 bases between them. This CDR3 is built from 13 residues. Germline CDR1 and CDR2: SGHRS and YFSETQ. CDR3 coding DNA: TGCGCCAGCAGCTTGGGACAGGAAAACACCATATATTTT. It codes for CASSLGQENTIYF.

The CDR3 nucleotides are TGTGCCAGTAGATCTCGACTAGGCGATAATTCACCCCTCCACTTT. Protein: CASRSRLGDNSPLHF. J is TRBJ1-6 and V is TRBV19; D not certain. The V gene lost 6 bases and the J gene lost 5 bases, with 14 bases spanning the gap. CDR1 LNHDA and CDR2 SQIVND come from the germline V gene (reference sequence). The CDR3 has 15 residues.

The CDR3 DNA reads TGTGCCATCAGTGAGTACGGGGGGGGCGCGAGCACTGAAGCTTTCTTT. Its protein product is CAISEYGGGASTEAFF. The V and J genes are TRBV10-3 and TRBJ1-1, with D possibly matching TRBD1 (6 bases). Germline loops: CDR1 ENHRY, CDR2 SYGVKD. The V end was cut by 1 base, the J end by 4 bases, with 16 bases between. This CDR3 has 16 residues.

A single count supports this clone. This chain uses TRBV4-3 with TRBJ1-4; 7 bases match TRBD1. Germline-derived CDR1 and CDR2 are LGHNA and YSLEER. V was clipped by 4 bases and J by 8 bases; unmatched bases: 7. CDR3 length equals 14 residues. CDR3 residues: CASSPWTGREKLFF. The CDR3 coding sequence is TGCGCCAGCAGCCCCTGGACAGGACGGGAAAAACTGTTTTTT.

This clone came up many times. The sample carries other DNA sequences with the same CDR3. The J gene is TRBJ2-2, the V gene TRBV5-4; TRBD1 aligns across 8 bases. CDR3 size: 16 residues. Trimming took 4 bases from V and 4 from J; bases not matched to a gene: 9. The V gene's germline CDR1 is SGHNT and CDR2 YYREEE (reference sequence). The CDR3 bases are TGTGCCAGCAGCCCTCCCGGACAGGGAGGCACCGGGGAGCTGTTTTTT. Translation: CASSPPGQGGTGELFF.

The chain has TRBV7-9 and TRBJ1-2; unclear D gene. The V and J ends lost 1 base and 0 bases respectively, with 12 bases between them. This CDR3 comprises 16 residues. Germline V gene lookup returns CDR1 SEHNR and CDR2 FQNEAQ (reference sequence). The CDR3 protein is CASSLGGSGANYGYTF. The CDR3 DNA follows: TGTGCCAGCAGCTTAGGTGGGAGTGGGGCTAACTATGGCTACACCTTC.

The CDR3 DNA sequence: TGTGCCAGCAGCCGGCGGGGACTCACCTTCGATACGCAGTATTTT. It codes for CASSRRGLTFDTQYF. The rearrangement uses TRBV11-2 and TRBJ2-3, with D possibly matching TRBD2 (6 bases). Looked up from germline, CDR1 is SGHAT and CDR2 is FQNNGV. The CDR3 runs to 15 residues. With 5 bases removed from V and 6 bases from J, the gap between germline ends came to 18 bases. Together with reference TRBV11-2 and TRBJ2-3, the CDR3 gives the full variable domain: EAGVAQSPRYKIIEKRQSVAFWCNPISGHATLYWYQQILGQGPKLLIQFQNNGVVDDSQLPKDRFSAERLKGVDSTLKIQPAKLEDSAVYLCASSRRGLTFDTQYFGPGTRLTVL.